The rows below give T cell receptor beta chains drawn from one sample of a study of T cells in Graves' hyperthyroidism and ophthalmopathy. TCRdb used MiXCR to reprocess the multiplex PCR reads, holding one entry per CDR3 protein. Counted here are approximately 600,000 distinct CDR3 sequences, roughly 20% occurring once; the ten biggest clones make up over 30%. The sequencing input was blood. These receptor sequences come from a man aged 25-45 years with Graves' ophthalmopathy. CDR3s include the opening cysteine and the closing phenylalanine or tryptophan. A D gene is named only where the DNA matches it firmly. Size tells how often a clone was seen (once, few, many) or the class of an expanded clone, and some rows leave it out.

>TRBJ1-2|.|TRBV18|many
TGTGCCAGCTCACCTGTCGGGGACGGAGGCTACACCTTC
CASSPVGDGGYTF
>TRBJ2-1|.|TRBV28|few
TGTGCCAGCAGTTCCAGGAACGACAATGAGCAGTTCTTC
CASSSRNDNEQFF
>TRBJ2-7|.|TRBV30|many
TGTGCCTGGAGTCCAGGCCTCACCCGCGAGCAGTACTTC
CAWSPGLTREQYF
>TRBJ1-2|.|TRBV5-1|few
TGCGCCAGCGGAAGGGGGGGAAGAGATGGCTACACCTTC
CASGRGGRDGYTF
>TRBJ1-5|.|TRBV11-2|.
TGTGCCAGCAGCTTAGGTGCGCAGGGCGCTCAGCCCCAGCATTTT
CASSLGAQGAQPQHF
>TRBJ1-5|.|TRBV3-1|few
TGTGCCAGCAGCCTGGTTGGGGAGAATCAGCCCCAGCATTTT
CASSLVGENQPQHF
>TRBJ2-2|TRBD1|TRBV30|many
TGTGCCTGGCACCAGGACAGGGTCACCGGGGAGCTGTTTTTT
CAWHQDRVTGELFF
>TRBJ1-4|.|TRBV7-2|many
TGTGCCAGCAGCTACTCGCCTGGAGAAAAACTGTTTTTT
CASSYSPGEKLFF
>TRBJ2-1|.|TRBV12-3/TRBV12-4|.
TGTGCCAGCAGCCAGAGCGGAAGGCGGTTCTTC
CASSQSGRRFF
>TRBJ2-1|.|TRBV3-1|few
TGTGCCAGCAGCCAAGATCGAGGGGGAACCTACAATGAGCAGTTCTTC
CASSQDRGGTYNEQFF
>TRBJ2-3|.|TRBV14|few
TGTGCCAGCAGCCAAGCACGGAAGGATACGCAGTATTTT
CASSQARKDTQYF
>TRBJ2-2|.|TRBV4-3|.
TGCGCCAGCAGCCAAGATGCACAGGTCCTCGCCGGGGAGCTGTTTTTT
CASSQDAQVLAGELFF
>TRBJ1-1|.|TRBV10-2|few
TGCGCCAGCAGTGACGGTTTCATGAACACTGAAGCTTTCTTT
CASSDGFMNTEAFF
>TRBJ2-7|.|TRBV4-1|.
TGCGCCAGCAGCCAAGATTCAGGGGCCTACGAGCAGTACTTC
CASSQDSGAYEQYF
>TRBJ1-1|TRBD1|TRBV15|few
TGTGCCACCAGCAGAATACAGGGGGCGAGGACTGAAGCTTTCTTT
CATSRIQGARTEAFF